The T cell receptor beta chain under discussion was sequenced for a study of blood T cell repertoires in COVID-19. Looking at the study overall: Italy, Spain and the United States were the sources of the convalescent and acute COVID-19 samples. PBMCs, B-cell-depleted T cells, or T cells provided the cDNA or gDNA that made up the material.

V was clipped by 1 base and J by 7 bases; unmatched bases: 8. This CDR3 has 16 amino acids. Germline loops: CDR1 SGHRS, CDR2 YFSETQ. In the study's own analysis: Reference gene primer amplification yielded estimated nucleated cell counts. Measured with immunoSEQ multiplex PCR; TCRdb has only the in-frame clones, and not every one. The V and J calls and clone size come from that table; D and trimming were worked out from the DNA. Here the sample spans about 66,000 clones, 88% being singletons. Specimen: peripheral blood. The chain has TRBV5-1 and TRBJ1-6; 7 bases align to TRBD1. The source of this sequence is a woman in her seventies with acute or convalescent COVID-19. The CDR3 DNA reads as TGCGCCAGCAGCTTGCCGTCCGGGACAGTGAATTCACCCCTCCACTTT. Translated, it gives CASSLPSGTVNSPLHF.